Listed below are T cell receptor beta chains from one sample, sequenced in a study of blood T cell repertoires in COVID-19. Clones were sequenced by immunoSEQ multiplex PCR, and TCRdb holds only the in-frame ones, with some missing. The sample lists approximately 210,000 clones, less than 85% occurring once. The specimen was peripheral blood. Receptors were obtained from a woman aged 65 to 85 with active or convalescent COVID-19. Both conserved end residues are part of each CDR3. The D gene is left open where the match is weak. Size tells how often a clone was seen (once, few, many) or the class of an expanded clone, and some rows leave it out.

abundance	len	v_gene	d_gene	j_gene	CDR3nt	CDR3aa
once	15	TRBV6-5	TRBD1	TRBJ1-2	TGTGCCAGCAGTCGCCCGCTGGCGGACAGGGAAGGCTACACCTTC	CASSRPLADREGYTF
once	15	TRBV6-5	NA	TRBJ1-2	TGTGCCAGCAGTTACTCGATTCACACGACAAATGGCTACACCTTC	CASSYSIHTTNGYTF
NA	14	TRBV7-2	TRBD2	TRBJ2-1	TGTGCCAGCGGGGGACTAGCGGGAGGCAACGAGCAGTTCTTC	CASGGLAGGNEQFF
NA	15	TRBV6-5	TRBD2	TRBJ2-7	TGTGCCAGCAGTTATCTAGCGGAGTTAAACTACGAGCAGTACTTC	CASSYLAELNYEQYF
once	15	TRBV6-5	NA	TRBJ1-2	TGTGCCAGCGGAACTTTCCGGGAGGTCCGCTATGGCTACACCTTC	CASGTFREVRYGYTF
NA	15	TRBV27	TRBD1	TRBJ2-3	TGTGCCAGCAGTTTCGCGGCAGGGGGCTTGGATACGCAGTATTTT	CASSFAAGGLDTQYF
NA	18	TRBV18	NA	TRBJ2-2	TGTGCCAGCTCACCAGGTCGGGGAACCTCCGCGAACACCGGGGAGCTGTTTTTT	CASSPGRGTSANTGELFF
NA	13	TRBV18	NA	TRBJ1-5	TGTGCCAGCTCACCGCCCGGGAATCAGCCCCAGCATTTT	CASSPPGNQPQHF
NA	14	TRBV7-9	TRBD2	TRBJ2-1	TGTGCCAGCAGTACGGGGGGATCCTACAATGAGCAGTTCTTC	CASSTGGSYNEQFF
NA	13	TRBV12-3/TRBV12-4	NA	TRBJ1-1	TGTGCCAGCAGCCAACAGATCAACACTGAAGCTTTCTTT	CASSQQINTEAFF
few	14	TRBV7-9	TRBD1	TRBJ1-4	TGTGCCAGCAGTCGACAGGGAGCGCCCGAAAAACTGTTTTTT	CASSRQGAPEKLFF
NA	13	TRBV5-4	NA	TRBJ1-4	TGTGCCAGCAGCTGGTATCGGGGGGAAAAACTGTTTTTT	CASSWYRGEKLFF
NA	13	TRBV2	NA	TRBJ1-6	TGTGCCAGCAGGGTGGGGAGTGGTTCACCCCTCCACTTT	CASRVGSGSPLHF
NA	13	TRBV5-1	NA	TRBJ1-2	TGCGCCAGCAGCTTGGGGCTGGGGCTTGGCTACACCTTC	CASSLGLGLGYTF
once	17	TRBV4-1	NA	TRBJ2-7	TGCGCCAGCAGCCAAGGGATCTTGGCTAGAAGCTCCTACGAGCAGTACTTC	CASSQGILARSSYEQYF